This TCR beta chain was obtained from a study of T-cell reconstitution after alpha-beta-depleted transplantation in children. Germline-derived CDR1 and CDR2 are SEHNR and FQNEAQ (reference sequence). CDR3 length equals 12 residues. The germline V and J ends were trimmed by 3 bases and 7 bases, with 9 bases remaining between them. A library of TCRbeta sequences, prepared with unique molecular identifiers, was generated. TCRdb processed the PCR reads anew with MiXCR; each CDR3 protein has one entry. The sample carries around 400,000 distinct CDR3 sequences, around 21% recorded once. The chain has TRBV7-9 and TRBJ1-2, with D possibly being TRBD1 (5 bases). This TCR derives from a human donor who donated a stem cell graft to a child with acute myeloid leukemia. This specimen was PBMCs from the stem cell graft donor, taken from the stem cell graft. CDR3 sequence reads: CASSFGTGGYTF. CDR3 bases: TGTGCCAGCAGCTTCGGGACTGGTGGCTACACCTTC.